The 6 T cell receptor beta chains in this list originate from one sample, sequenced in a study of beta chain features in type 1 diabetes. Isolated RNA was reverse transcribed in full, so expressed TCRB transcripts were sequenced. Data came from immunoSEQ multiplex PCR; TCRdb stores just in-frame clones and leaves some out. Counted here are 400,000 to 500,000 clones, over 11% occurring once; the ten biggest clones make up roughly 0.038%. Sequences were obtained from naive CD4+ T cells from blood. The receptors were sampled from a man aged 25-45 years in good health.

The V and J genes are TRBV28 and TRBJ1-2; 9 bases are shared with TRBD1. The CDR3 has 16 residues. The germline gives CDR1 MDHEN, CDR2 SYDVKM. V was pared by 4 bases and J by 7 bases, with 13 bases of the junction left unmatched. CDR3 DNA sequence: TGTGCCAGCAGTTACCCATTGACAGGGGGGCCGGGTGGCTACACCTTC. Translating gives CASSYPLTGGPGGYTF.

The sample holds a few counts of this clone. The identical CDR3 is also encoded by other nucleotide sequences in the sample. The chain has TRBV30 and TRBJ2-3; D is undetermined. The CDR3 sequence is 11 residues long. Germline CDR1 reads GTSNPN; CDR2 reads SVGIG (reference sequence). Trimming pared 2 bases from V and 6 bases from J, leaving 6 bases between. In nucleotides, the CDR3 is TGTGCCTGGAGTAGCTCTGATACGCAGTATTTT. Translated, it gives CAWSSSDTQYF.

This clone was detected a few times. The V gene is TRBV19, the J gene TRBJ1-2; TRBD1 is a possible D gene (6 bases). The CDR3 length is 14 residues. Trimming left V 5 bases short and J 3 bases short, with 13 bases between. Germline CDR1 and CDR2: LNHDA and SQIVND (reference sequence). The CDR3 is CASSPWTEDYGYTF. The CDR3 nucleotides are TGTGCCAGTAGTCCTTGGACAGAGGACTATGGCTACACCTTC.

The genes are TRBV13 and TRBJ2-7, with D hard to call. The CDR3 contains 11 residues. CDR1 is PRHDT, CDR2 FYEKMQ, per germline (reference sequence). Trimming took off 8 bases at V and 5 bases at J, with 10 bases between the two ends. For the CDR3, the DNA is TGTGCCAGCCCTGATCCCCACGAGCAGTACGTC. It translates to CASPDPHEQYV.

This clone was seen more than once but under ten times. This chain's CDR3 is CASSQESRGYYGYTF. CDR3 nucleotides: TGTGCCAGCAGCCAAGAATCCAGGGGCTACTATGGCTACACCTTC. J is TRBJ1-2 and V is TRBV14; D may be TRBD1 (6 bases). Trimming took off 0 bases at V and 3 bases at J, with 11 bases between the two ends. The germline V gene has CDR1 SGHDN and CDR2 FVKESK. This CDR3 has 15 amino acids.

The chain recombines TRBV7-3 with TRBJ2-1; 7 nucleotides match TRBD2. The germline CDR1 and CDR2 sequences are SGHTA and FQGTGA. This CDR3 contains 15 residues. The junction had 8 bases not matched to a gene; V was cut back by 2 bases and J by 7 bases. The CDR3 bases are TGTGCCAGCAGCTTACGCGGCGGGAGAACGAATGAGCAGTTCTTC. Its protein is CASSLRGGRTNEQFF.